A selection of T cell receptor beta chains follows, all from one sample in a study of T cells in Graves' hyperthyroidism and ophthalmopathy. TCRdb itself ran the multiplex PCR reads through MiXCR, one entry per CDR3 protein. Altogether some 620,000 distinct CDR3 sequences are present, under 20% being singletons, with the ten largest covering less than 4.5%. The specimen was blood. The source of these receptors is a woman in her thirties with Graves' hyperthyroidism. The CDR3 runs from the conserved cysteine through the conserved F or W. A D gene is named only where the DNA matches it firmly. Clone size is stated in some rows and not others, as once, few, many or a class when expanded.

d_call	v_call	clone_size	j_call	cdr3_nt	cdr3_aa
-	TRBV30	many	TRBJ2-5	TGTGCCTGTGCACAGGGACTGGTCGAGACCCAGTACTTC	CACAQGLVETQYF
TRBD1	TRBV12-3/TRBV12-4	many	TRBJ1-2	TGTGCCAGCAGTTTAGCCGGGACAGGGACCTATGGCTACACCTTC	CASSLAGTGTYGYTF
-	TRBV6-5	few	TRBJ2-7	TGTGCCAGCAGTAACCGTCTAGCCTACGAGCAGTACTTC	CASSNRLAYEQYF
TRBD2	TRBV10-2	-	TRBJ2-3	TGCGCCAGCAGGAGGACTAGCGGGGGAGGGAAAGATACGCAGTATTTT	CASRRTSGGGKDTQYF
TRBD2	TRBV12-3/TRBV12-4	many	TRBJ2-5	TGTGCCAGCAGTTTACTAGCGGGAGGGAAGGTAATTGGAGAGACCCAGTACTTC	CASSLLAGGKVIGETQYF
-	TRBV20-1	-	TRBJ1-1	TGCAGTGCTAGAGAGTCGGGCAGGAGCACTGAAGCTTTCTTT	CSARESGRSTEAFF
TRBD1	TRBV11-3	-	TRBJ2-1	TGCGCCAGCAGCCAAGATCCGGGACAGGGTAATGAGCAGTTCTTC	CASSQDPGQGNEQFF
-	TRBV28	-	TRBJ1-1	TGTGCCAGCAGTCTCAGACAGTTAATGAACACTGAAGCTTTCTTT	CASSLRQLMNTEAFF
-	TRBV3-1	-	TRBJ2-3	TGTGCCAGCAGCCAAGATCGGCCTAGTACAGATACGCAGTATTTT	CASSQDRPSTDTQYF
TRBD1	TRBV20-1	many	TRBJ2-2	TGCAGTGCTGGCCGGACAGGGAACACCGGGGAGCTGTTTTTT	CSAGRTGNTGELFF
-	TRBV7-2	many	TRBJ2-1	TGTGCCAGCAGCTTAATCGCGGATGAGCAGTTCTTC	CASSLIADEQFF
-	TRBV30	many	TRBJ2-7	TGTGCCTGGAGTTCGACTTATTACGAGCAGTACTTC	CAWSSTYYEQYF
-	TRBV12-3/TRBV12-4	many	TRBJ1-1	TGTGCCAGCAGTTTAGAGAGGGGCACTGAAGCTTTCTTT	CASSLERGTEAFF
-	TRBV27	many	TRBJ2-1	TGTGCCACCGGCCCCTACAATGAGCAGTTCTTC	CATGPYNEQFF
TRBD2	TRBV10-3	few	TRBJ2-3	TGTGCCATCAGTGACTCTGGCGGGAGAACAGATACGCAGTATTTT	CAISDSGGRTDTQYF
TRBD2	TRBV2	many	TRBJ2-7	TGTGCCAGCAGTGAGAGAGGGACTACATCCTACGAGCAGTACTTC	CASSERGTTSYEQYF
-	TRBV10-3	many	TRBJ2-7	TGTGCCATCAGTCTCCGGGAGTCCTACGAGCAGTACTTC	CAISLRESYEQYF
-	TRBV19	few	TRBJ2-7	TGTGCCAGTAGGGACAGAACTTACGAGCAGTACTTC	CASRDRTYEQYF
-	TRBV12-3/TRBV12-4	few	TRBJ1-4	TGTGCCAGCAGTCGCCGGACGGTTACACTCGCTGCAACTAATGAAAAACTGTTTTTT	CASSRRTVTLAATNEKLFF
-	TRBV6-2/TRBV6-3	many	TRBJ2-5	TGTGCCAGCAGTTCAAATCCCGGCTTCCTGGGGGAGACCCAGTACTTC	CASSSNPGFLGETQYF
-	TRBV28	-	TRBJ1-3	TGTGCCAGCAGTACCTATTTAGGGGCTCCCGGAAACACCATATATTTT	CASSTYLGAPGNTIYF
TRBD1	TRBV5-1	few	TRBJ2-3	TGCGCCAGCGGCCCCGGGACAGGGGGTTTGGGGACAGATACGCAGTATTTT	CASGPGTGGLGTDTQYF
-	TRBV7-9	few	TRBJ2-7	TGTGCCAGCAGCTCGGGGTTTCGGTCCTACGAGCAGTACTTC	CASSSGFRSYEQYF
-	TRBV3-1	-	TRBJ2-1	TGTGCCAGCAGCGTCCGCAATGAGCAGTTCTTC	CASSVRNEQFF
TRBD1	TRBV5-1	few	TRBJ2-2	TGCGCCAGCAGCCCGTCAAACAGGGGGCGCTTAGCGACCGGGGAGCTGTTTTTT	CASSPSNRGRLATGELFF
TRBD1	TRBV12-3/TRBV12-4	many	TRBJ1-5	TGTGCCAGCAGTTACAGGGGACCGGGACAGCCCCAGCATTTT	CASSYRGPGQPQHF
-	TRBV7-2	many	TRBJ2-1	TGTGCCAGCAGCTTGGGACACCCCGGCAATGAGCAGTTCTTC	CASSLGHPGNEQFF
-	TRBV7-8	few	TRBJ2-7	TGTGCCAGCAGCTTAGTGGGGGGCTTTTCCTACGAGCAGTACTTC	CASSLVGGFSYEQYF
TRBD1	TRBV20-1	many	TRBJ1-1	TGCAGTGCTAGAAAGCCCCGGGACAGGGGGCTGGGCACTGAAGCTTTCTTT	CSARKPRDRGLGTEAFF
-	TRBV19	few	TRBJ1-5	TGTGCCAGTAAAAGGGCCAATCAGCCCCAGCATTTT	CASKRANQPQHF
TRBD1	TRBV12-5	few	TRBJ1-3	TGTGCTAGTGGCCCCGGGACAGGACTCTCTGGAAACACCATATATTTT	CASGPGTGLSGNTIYF
-	TRBV3-1	many	TRBJ1-5	TGTGCCAGCAGCCAATTGGGGAATCAGCCCCAGCATTTT	CASSQLGNQPQHF
TRBD2	TRBV2	few	TRBJ2-7	TGTGCCAGCAGGGGGACTAGCGGCCTCCCCTACGAGCAGTACTTC	CASRGTSGLPYEQYF
-	TRBV2	many	TRBJ2-3	TGTGCCAGCAGGGATGGTGGGGGGGGCCCCACAGATACGCAGTATTTT	CASRDGGGGPTDTQYF
-	TRBV7-2	-	TRBJ2-3	TGTGCCAGCAGCTTACACTCCGGAAAGGCGGATACGCAGTATTTT	CASSLHSGKADTQYF
-	TRBV29-1	many	TRBJ1-1	TGCAGCGTTGACGAGGGGGGCCCTGAAGCTTTCTTT	CSVDEGGPEAFF
TRBD1	TRBV29-1	few	TRBJ1-5	TGCAGCGTTACCTTGGGGACAGGCGTTGCTAATCAGCCCCAGCATTTT	CSVTLGTGVANQPQHF
TRBD1	TRBV2	-	TRBJ1-6	TGTGCCAGCAGTGGGACAGGGGGCGGGAATTCACCCCTCCACTTT	CASSGTGGGNSPLHF
TRBD1	TRBV6-1	many	TRBJ1-1	TGTGCCAGCAGTGGCGGACAGGGGGCGGTGTTTGGAGCTTTCTTT	CASSGGQGAVFGAFF
-	TRBV11-1	many	TRBJ1-5	TGTGCCAGCAGCCCCCGCGGGAACAATCAGCCCCAGCATTTT	CASSPRGNNQPQHF
-	TRBV12-3/TRBV12-4	-	TRBJ2-2	TGTGCCAGCAGTTCCGGGACTGGGAACACCGGGGAGCTGTTTTTT	CASSSGTGNTGELFF
-	TRBV5-1	many	TRBJ1-1	TGCGCCAGCAGCTTGCAGGGTTTGGTCAACACTGAAGCTTTCTTT	CASSLQGLVNTEAFF
-	TRBV27	few	TRBJ2-4	TGTGCCAGCAGTTTATTGGGCTCGTTAGCCAAAAACATTCAGTACTTC	CASSLLGSLAKNIQYF
-	TRBV2	many	TRBJ2-4	TGTGCCAGCAGTGATGGCAGGAGCGACATTCAGTACTTC	CASSDGRSDIQYF
TRBD2	TRBV5-6	-	TRBJ2-5	TGTGCCAGCAGTTATATTGGTGCGGGGAGGGCCGATGGGGAGACCCAGTACTTC	CASSYIGAGRADGETQYF
TRBD2	TRBV6-2/TRBV6-3	few	TRBJ2-3	TGTGCCAGCACCAAATTACCCGGGACTAGACGCCTCTTAAGCACAGATACGCAGTATTTT	CASTKLPGTRRLLSTDTQYF
-	TRBV4-1	-	TRBJ2-1	TGTGCCAGCAGCCAAGTCCCACGGGGCAGCTCCTACAATGAGCAGTTCTTC	CASSQVPRGSSYNEQFF
-	TRBV7-2	many	TRBJ2-5	TGTGCCAGCAGCTTAGTGGAATGGGAGACCCAGTACTTC	CASSLVEWETQYF